This T cell receptor (beta chain) is drawn from a study of T cell repertoires in cytomegalovirus infection. Study-level background: Public TCR beta signatures were indicative of both CMV infection and a matching HLA type.

Study-wide findings and caveats: There were HLA-C-restricted CMV-specific TCR beta clonotypes dominating the ex vivo response.

MiXCR was run by TCRdb on the reads, yielding one entry per CDR3 protein. The data contain roughly 920,000 distinct CDR3 sequences, around 30% of them seen just once; the ten biggest clones take up over 12%. This clonotype was counted between two and nine times. Its antigen remains unidentified. The receptor was isolated from a human donor in good health (CMV status not recorded). Some clones in this sample may be carry-over from other donors' samples. The specimen comprised cultured CD8+ T cells from PBMCs, sampled from culture after CMV antigen stimulation.

The CDR3 DNA reads as TGTGCCATCAGTGGGGGGGATCCTCCGGATGATACGCAGTATTTT. Translating gives CAISGGDPPDDTQYF. The chain employs TRBV10-3 and TRBJ2-3, with D maybe TRBD2 (6 bases). The germline V gene has CDR1 ENHRY and CDR2 SYGVKD. V was clipped by 4 bases and J by 6 bases, with 17 bases between them. CDR3 length equals 15 residues.